The 30 T cell receptor beta chains listed next were all sequenced from one sample in a study of cytomegalovirus exposure and HLA in healthy donors. Produced via immunoSEQ multiplex PCR; TCRdb's table is partial and in-frame only. The table shows 110,000 or so clones, with 86% occurring only once. Sequencing was carried out using PBMCs. The receptors were gathered from a man aged 18 to 29 in good health and CMV-seronegative.

The V gene is TRBV10-1, the J gene TRBJ2-5, with 7 bases matching TRBD1. After removal of 4 bases from V and 9 bases from J, the junction contained 11 bases not matched to a gene. Germline CDR1 and CDR2: WNHNN and SYGVQD (reference sequence). The CDR3 sequence is 14 residues long. The CDR3 sequence is CASSGEGQSAAQYF. Written as DNA, the CDR3 is TGCGCCAGCAGTGGCGAGGGACAGTCGGCGGCCCAGTACTTC.

The chain employs TRBV1 and TRBJ2-7; the D call of TRBD1 is as the table states it, not checked on the DNA. TRBV1 is tagged as a pseudogene. CDR3 length: 14 amino acids. The CDR3 loop reads CTSSHDRVTYEQYF. CDR3 nucleotide sequence: TGCACCAGCAGCCACGACAGGGTTACCTACGAGCAGTACTTC.

The genes are TRBV6-6 and TRBJ1-5; 8 bases map to TRBD1. With V trimmed by 5 bases and J by 2 bases, 2 bases remained unmatched. The CDR3 runs to 14 residues. CDR1 and CDR2 (germline): MNHNY, SVGAGI (reference sequence). The CDR3 nucleotides are TGTGCCAGCAGTAAACAGGGGGGCAATCAGCCCCAGCATTTT. Translation: CASSKQGGNQPQHF.

The V gene is TRBV5-6, the J gene TRBJ2-1, with a possible D match to TRBD2 (6 bases). Looked up from germline, CDR1 is SGHDT and CDR2 is YYEEEE. V gave up 0 bases and J gave up 4 bases, with 11 bases separating them. The CDR3 covers 15 residues. CDR3 sequence (DNA): TGTGCCAGCAGCTTGGCCCTAGCGCAATACAATGAGCAGTTCTTC. Amino acids: CASSLALAQYNEQFF.

This chain uses TRBV7-9 with TRBJ1-1; D is possibly TRBD1 (6 bases). This CDR3 spans 13 amino acids. V lost 5 bases and J 3 bases, leaving 10 bases between the germline ends. Per germline, CDR1 SEHNR and CDR2 FQNEAQ (reference sequence). This CDR3 is CASSASGDTEAFF. In nucleotides, the CDR3 is TGTGCCAGCAGCGCCTCAGGGGACACTGAAGCTTTCTTT.

V and J are TRBV7-2 and TRBJ2-3; tentatively, D is TRBD2 (5 bases). The CDR3 is 14 residues long. The V gene lost 7 bases and the J gene lost 6 bases, with 17 bases spanning the gap. Germline CDR1 reads SGHTA; CDR2 reads FQGNSA. This chain's CDR3 is CASKRGSGTDTQYF. For the CDR3, the DNA is TGTGCCAGCAAACGCGGAAGCGGAACCGATACGCAGTATTTT.

The chain uses TRBV28 and TRBJ2-7, with D perhaps matching TRBD1 (7 bases). Germline V gene data show CDR1 as MDHEN and CDR2 as SYDVKM. The CDR3 is 15 amino acids. V lost 7 bases, J lost 2 bases, and 18 bases lay in between. CDR3 coding DNA: TGTGCCAGCACCCCTGGCGGGACAGCCGCCTACGAGCAGTACTTC. This sequence encodes CASTPGGTAAYEQYF.

This chain joins TRBV2 and TRBJ1-5; D possibly corresponds to TRBD1 (5 bases). Trimming removed 3 bases from V and 11 bases from J, with 8 bases in between. Germline-derived CDR1 and CDR2 are SNHLY and FYNNEI. This CDR3 spans 11 amino acids. Here the CDR3 DNA reads TGTGCCAGCAGTGAGGGGGGAACCCAGCATTTT. Translation: CASSEGGTQHF.

The chain couples TRBV5-1 to TRBJ1-5; 8 nucleotides align to TRBD1. The trim removed 4 bases at V and 2 bases at J, leaving 2 bases unmatched. This CDR3 comprises 14 residues. Germline CDR1 is SGHRS and CDR2 is YFSETQ. In DNA, the CDR3 is TGCGCCAGCAGCCTACAGGGGGGCAATCAGCCCCAGCATTTT. Protein product: CASSLQGGNQPQHF.

The rearrangement links TRBV5-6 to TRBJ1-2; 11 nucleotides agree with TRBD1. The CDR3 is made up of 15 amino acids. V shed 4 bases and J 5 bases; nucleotides not matched to a gene: 7. Looked up from germline, CDR1 is SGHDT and CDR2 is YYEEEE. The CDR3 reads CASSLGTGGRYGYTF. CDR3 sequence (DNA): TGTGCCAGCAGCCTCGGGACAGGGGGTAGATATGGCTACACCTTC. Complete variable domain (other parts from reference TRBV5-6 and TRBJ1-2): DAGVTQSPTHLIKTRGQQVTLRCSPKSGHDTVSWYQQALGQGPQFIFQYYEEEERQRGNFPDRFSGHQFPNYSSELNVNALLLGDSALYLCASSLGTGGRYGYTFGSGTRLTVV.

The DNA for the CDR3 is TGTGCCAGCAGCCCCGAGGGGGGGGCAAATGAGCAGTTCTTC. Translated: CASSPEGGANEQFF. The chain combines TRBV9 with TRBJ2-1; tentative D call: TRBD2 (7 bases). CDR1 and CDR2 from the germline V gene are SGDLS and YYNGEE. V was shortened by 4 bases and J by 7 bases, with 15 bases between the two germline ends. CDR3 length: 14 residues.

The chain couples TRBV5-1 to TRBJ2-6, with 7 bases aligning to TRBD1. V shed 1 base, J shed 0 bases, and the junction held 7 bases outside the gene matches. This CDR3 has 18 residues. Germline V gene sequence: CDR1 SGHRS, CDR2 YFSETQ. The CDR3 reads CASSLHRDSSSGANVLTF. The CDR3 region has the DNA TGCGCCAGCAGCTTGCACCGGGACAGCAGCTCTGGGGCCAACGTCCTGACTTTC. Supplemented by reference TRBV5-1 and TRBJ2-6, the full variable domain reads KAGVTQTPRYLIKTRGQQVTLSCSPISGHRSVSWYQQTPGQGLQFLFEYFSETQRNKGNFPGRFSGRQFSNSRSEMNVSTLELGDSALYLCASSLHRDSSSGANVLTFGAGSRLTVL.

The chain uses TRBV29-1 and TRBJ1-1; D is unclear. Germline V gene data show CDR1 as SQVTM and CDR2 as ANQGSEA. V was pared by 7 bases and J by 5 bases, with 17 bases between. The CDR3 is 13 residues long. Here the CDR3 DNA reads TGCAGCGCCTTGAGTAACAGAGAGACTGAAGCTTTCTTT. It yields the protein CSALSNRETEAFF.

This clone was seen just once. V gene TRBV27 combines with J gene TRBJ2-3; possibly TRBD1 for D (5 bases). This CDR3 region has 15 residues. V shed 6 bases and J shed 1 base, with 14 bases lying between them. Germline assignment: CDR1 MNHEY and CDR2 SMNVEV (reference sequence). This chain's CDR3 is CASSMRTIGTDTQYF. DNA for the CDR3: TGTGCCAGCAGCATGAGGACAATCGGCACAGATACGCAGTATTTT.

Written as DNA, the CDR3 is TGCGCCAGCAGCCAAGAGGGGGGGTCTCCTTATGGCTACACCTTC. This codes for CASSQEGGSPYGYTF. The V call is TRBV4-1, the J call TRBJ1-2, with a tentative D call TRBD1 (5 bases). This CDR3 region has 15 residues. The V and J ends lost 0 bases and 5 bases respectively, with 13 bases between them. CDR1 and CDR2 from the germline V gene are MGHRA and YSYEKL.

This chain uses TRBV7-9 with TRBJ1-4; 8 nucleotides agree with TRBD1. The length of the CDR3 is 15 residues. CDR1 and CDR2 (germline): SEHNR, FQNEAQ (reference sequence). V gave up 5 bases and J gave up 5 bases; unmatched junction bases: 7. In DNA, the CDR3 is TGTGCCAGCAGCCTCGAGGGACAGGTCAATGAAAAACTGTTTTTT. Its translation: CASSLEGQVNEKLFF.

The rearrangement joins TRBV19 to TRBJ2-2; TRBD1 matches at 9 bases. The CDR3 is 15 amino acids. Germline V gene lookup returns CDR1 LNHDA and CDR2 SQIVND (reference sequence). V was pared by 4 bases and J by 4 bases, with 4 bases of the junction left unmatched. The CDR3 loop is CASSRGQGSTGELFF. The CDR3 DNA follows: TGTGCCAGTAGTAGGGGACAGGGATCCACCGGGGAGCTGTTTTTT.

The rearrangement links TRBV27 to TRBJ1-6, with 7 bases identical to TRBD1. The V gene's germline CDR1 is MNHEY and CDR2 SMNVEV (reference sequence). J was trimmed by 6 bases and V by 2 bases; bases with no gene match: 7. The CDR3 is 16 residues long. CDR3 in DNA: TGTGCCAGCAGTTTAGCCAACAGGGGCCCTAATTCACCCCTCCACTTT. Translated: CASSLANRGPNSPLHF.

The J gene is TRBJ2-7, the V gene TRBV18, with D possibly being TRBD1 (6 bases). Germline assignment: CDR1 KGHSH and CDR2 LQKENI. The ends were cut back, 5 bases at V and 1 base at J, with 27 bases in the middle. CDR3 length equals 19 residues. Here the CDR3 reads CASSGTGQANLKRSYEQYF. In DNA form, the CDR3 reads TGTGCCAGCTCAGGTACAGGGCAGGCCAACTTGAAGAGATCCTACGAGCAGTACTTC.

This rearrangement joins TRBV27 to TRBJ1-5, with 10 nucleotides matching TRBD1. Looked up from germline, CDR1 is MNHEY and CDR2 is SMNVEV (reference sequence). CDR3 length equals 15 residues. J lost 7 bases, V lost 5 bases, and 8 bases had no gene match. The CDR3 region has the DNA TGTGCCAGCAGTAGGGACAGGGGATTCGGCCAGCCCCAGCATTTT. Its translation: CASSRDRGFGQPQHF.

The chain carries TRBV5-1 and TRBJ2-1; TRBD2 might be the D (5 bases). Germline values: CDR1 SGHRS, CDR2 YFSETQ. Trimming pared 5 bases from V and 4 bases from J, leaving 19 bases between. The CDR3 length is 16 residues. The CDR3 DNA sequence: TGCGCCAGCAGTTCCAATCGGGGAGTACAGTACAATGAGCAGTTCTTC. Encoded protein: CASSSNRGVQYNEQFF.

The chain carries TRBV19 and TRBJ1-1; 9 nucleotides line up with TRBD1. CDR3 length: 16 residues. CDR1 and CDR2 (germline): LNHDA, SQIVND (reference sequence). After removal of 5 bases from V and 4 bases from J, the junction contained 11 bases not matched to a gene. The CDR3 loop is CASSAYSGQGPTEAFF. The CDR3 DNA sequence: TGTGCCAGTAGTGCCTATTCGGGACAGGGTCCCACTGAAGCTTTCTTT.

J is TRBJ2-7 and V is TRBV5-6, with 8 positions matching TRBD1. V lost 0 bases, J lost 4 bases, and 6 bases stayed unmatched. Per germline, CDR1 SGHDT and CDR2 YYEEEE. The CDR3 has 15 residues. The CDR3 DNA reads TGTGCCAGCAGCTTGGGTTCGCAGGGGGCATACGAGCAGTACTTC. It is translated as CASSLGSQGAYEQYF.

This chain uses TRBV6-5 with TRBJ2-7; 8 bases fit TRBD1. Germline lookup yields CDR1 MNHEY and CDR2 SVGAGI. Unmatched junction bases numbered 6, after V lost 5 bases and J lost 3 bases. The CDR3 length is 14 residues. The CDR3 DNA reads as TGTGCCAGCAGTAGAACAGGGGGGCGCTACGAGCAGTACTTC. It codes for CASSRTGGRYEQYF.

Comments on this clone: Other DNA variants within this sample encode the same CDR3. The chain combines TRBV27 with TRBJ1-1; 7 nucleotides agree with TRBD1. V trimming: 2 bases; J trimming: 8 bases; junction bases outside the gene matches: 5. This CDR3 region has 13 residues. The germline CDR1 and CDR2 sequences are MNHEY and SMNVEV (reference sequence). The CDR3 here is CASSLRDSTEAFF. CDR3 nucleotide sequence: TGTGCCAGCAGTTTACGGGACAGCACAGAAGCTTTCTTT.

The chain joins TRBV6-5 to TRBJ1-1; possibly TRBD1 for D (6 bases). The V gene's germline CDR1 is MNHEY and CDR2 SVGAGI. This CDR3 contains 14 residues. Between the trimmed V and J ends, which lost 6 bases and 1 base, there was a span of 12 bases. The CDR3 sequence is CASREDSQNTEAFF. CDR3 DNA sequence: TGTGCCAGCAGGGAGGACAGCCAGAACACTGAAGCTTTCTTT.

This clone appeared a few times. This chain links TRBV6-1 with TRBJ1-1, with 7 bases identical to TRBD1. This CDR3 is built from 14 residues. V was pared by 7 bases and J by 1 base, with 6 bases of the junction left unmatched. CDR1 MNHNS and CDR2 SASEGT come from the germline V gene. CDR3 sequence reads: CASKPGQQNTEAFF. The CDR3 DNA reads as TGTGCCAGCAAGCCGGGACAGCAGAACACTGAAGCTTTCTTT.

This clone has only one observation. The chain joins TRBV18 to TRBJ2-7, with 11 bases lining up with TRBD2. J lost 3 bases, V lost 5 bases, and 6 bases had no gene match. Germline V gene data show CDR1 as KGHSH and CDR2 as LQKENI. The CDR3 runs 15 residues. CDR3 bases: TGTGCCAGCTCAGCCACTAGCGGGAGTTTCTACGAGCAGTACTTC. It codes for CASSATSGSFYEQYF.

The chain uses TRBV4-2 and TRBJ2-5; 10 nucleotides align to TRBD2. This CDR3 is built from 15 residues. Germline trimming cut 2 bases from V and 5 bases from J; bases unmatched to any gene: 5. CDR1 is LGHNA, CDR2 YNFKEQ, per germline. The CDR3 reads CASSQQAGGPETQYF. In DNA form, the CDR3 reads TGTGCCAGCAGCCAACAAGCGGGGGGGCCGGAGACCCAGTACTTC.

This rearrangement joins TRBV6-5 to TRBJ1-2, with D uncertain. V lost 0 bases and J lost 0, with 8 bases in between. CDR3 size: 15 residues. The V gene's germline CDR1 is MNHEY and CDR2 SVGAGI. CDR3 loop: CASSYSQNTNYGYTF. CDR3 sequence (DNA): TGTGCCAGCAGTTACTCGCAGAATACTAACTATGGCTACACCTTC.